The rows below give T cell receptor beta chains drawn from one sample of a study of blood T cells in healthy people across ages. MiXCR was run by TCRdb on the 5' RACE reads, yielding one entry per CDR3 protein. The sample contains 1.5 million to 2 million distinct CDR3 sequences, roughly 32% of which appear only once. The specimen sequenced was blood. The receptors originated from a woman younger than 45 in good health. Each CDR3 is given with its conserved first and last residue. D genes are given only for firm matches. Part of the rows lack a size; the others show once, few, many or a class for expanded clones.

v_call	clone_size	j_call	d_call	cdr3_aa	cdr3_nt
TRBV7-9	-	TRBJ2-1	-	CASRLAEGQSRREQFF	TGTGCCAGCAGATTAGCGGAGGGACAGTCCCGTCGTGAGCAGTTCTTC
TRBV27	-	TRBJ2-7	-	CASSPAGFTEQYF	TGTGCCAGCAGTCCAGCAGGGTTCACCGAGCAGTACTTC
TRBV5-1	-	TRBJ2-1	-	CASSLVIGEQFF	TGCGCCAGCAGCTTGGTGATAGGTGAGCAGTTCTTC
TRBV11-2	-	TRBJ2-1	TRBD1	CASSLGQGSYYNEQFF	TGTGCCAGCAGCTTAGGACAGGGATCTTACTACAATGAGCAGTTCTTC
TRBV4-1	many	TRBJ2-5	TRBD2	CASSQAGLAQETQYF	TGTGCCAGCAGCCAAGCGGGGCTAGCGCAAGAGACCCAGTACTTC
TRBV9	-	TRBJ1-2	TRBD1	CASSPPDRMSYTF	TGTGCCAGCAGCCCCCCGGACAGGATGAGCTACACCTTC
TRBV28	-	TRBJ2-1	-	CASTEGLIAYNEQFF	TGTGCCAGCACCGAGGGACTTATAGCCTACAATGAGCAGTTCTTC
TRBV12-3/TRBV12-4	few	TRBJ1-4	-	CASSFGPTTNEKLFF	TGTGCCAGCAGTTTCGGCCCCACAACTAATGAAAAACTGTTTTTT
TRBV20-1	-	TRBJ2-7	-	CSARDVISHDSRYF	TGCAGTGCTAGAGATGTGATTAGCCATGATTCTCGGTACTTC
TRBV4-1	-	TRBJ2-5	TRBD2	CASSQDLIAGGLGETQYF	TGCGCCAGCAGCCAAGATCTCATAGCGGGGGGGCTAGGGGAGACCCAGTACTTC
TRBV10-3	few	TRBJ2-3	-	CAISESRTNTDTQYF	TGTGCCATCAGTGAGTCCCGGACTAACACAGATACGCAGTATTTT
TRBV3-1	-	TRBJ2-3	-	CASSQMGPADTQYF	TGTGCCAGCAGCCAAATGGGGCCCGCAGATACGCAGTATTTT
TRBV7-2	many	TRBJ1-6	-	CASSLAGFRSPLHF	TGTGCCAGCAGCTTAGCAGGGTTTAGATCACCCCTCCACTTT
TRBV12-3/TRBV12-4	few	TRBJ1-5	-	CASSLWQGSGYSNQPQHF	TGTGCCAGCAGTTTATGGCAGGGGTCAGGATATAGCAATCAGCCCCAGCATTTT
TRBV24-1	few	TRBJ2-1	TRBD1	CATSDRTGDNEQFF	TGTGCCACCAGTGATAGGACAGGGGACAATGAGCAGTTCTTC
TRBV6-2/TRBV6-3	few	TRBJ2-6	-	CASKPFRGSGANVLTF	TGTGCCAGCAAGCCTTTCCGGGGGAGTGGGGCCAACGTCCTGACTTTC
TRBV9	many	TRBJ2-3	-	CASSVEGTTDTQYF	TGTGCCAGCAGCGTAGAGGGGACCACAGATACGCAGTATTTT
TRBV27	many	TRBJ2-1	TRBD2	CASGPGLVVEQFF	TGTGCCAGCGGGCCGGGACTAGTAGTTGAGCAGTTCTTC
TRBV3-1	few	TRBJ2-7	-	CASSQDRWEPYEQYF	TGTGCCAGCAGCCAAGATCGGTGGGAACCCTACGAGCAGTACTTC
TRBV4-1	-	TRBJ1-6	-	CASSQDGISPLHF	TGCGCCAGCAGCCAAGATGGAATTTCACCCCTCCACTTT
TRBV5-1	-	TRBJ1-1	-	CASSLKETVGTEAFF	TGCGCCAGCAGCTTAAAAGAAACGGTGGGCACTGAAGCTTTCTTT
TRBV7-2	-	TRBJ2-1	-	CATTYLKDEQFF	TGTGCCACGACTTATCTTAAAGACGAGCAGTTCTTC
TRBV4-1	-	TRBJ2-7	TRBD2	CASSQDPPSGSDPYEQYF	TGCGCCAGCAGCCAAGATCCGCCTAGCGGGAGTGATCCATACGAGCAGTACTTC
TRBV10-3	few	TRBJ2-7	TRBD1	CAITAGTGTYEQYF	TGTGCCATCACCGCCGGGACAGGGACCTACGAGCAGTACTTC
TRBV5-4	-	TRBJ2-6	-	CASSPQVSSGANVLTF	TGTGCCAGCAGCCCCCAGGTGTCCTCTGGGGCCAACGTCCTGACTTTC
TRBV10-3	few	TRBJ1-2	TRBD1	CAISASGQGRGYTF	TGTGCCATCAGTGCTTCGGGACAGGGCCGTGGCTACACCTTC
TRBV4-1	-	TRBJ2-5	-	CASSQDWPLWETQYF	TGCGCCAGCAGCCAAGATTGGCCATTGTGGGAGACCCAGTACTTC
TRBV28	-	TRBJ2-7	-	CASGGSLYEQYF	TGTGCCAGCGGCGGATCCCTCTACGAGCAGTACTTC
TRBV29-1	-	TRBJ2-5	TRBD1	CSVANTGTGTETQYF	TGCAGCGTTGCTAATACCGGGACAGGGACGGAGACCCAGTACTTC
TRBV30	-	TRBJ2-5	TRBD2	CAWSVSLAGQETQYF	TGTGCCTGGAGTGTTTCACTAGCGGGGCAAGAGACCCAGTACTTC
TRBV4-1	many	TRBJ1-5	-	CASSQFAGVGNQPQHF	TGCGCCAGCAGCCAATTCGCAGGGGTGGGCAATCAGCCCCAGCATTTT
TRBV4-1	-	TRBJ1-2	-	CASSPEGVAYGYTF	TGCGCCAGCAGCCCAGAGGGGGTTGCCTATGGCTACACCTTC
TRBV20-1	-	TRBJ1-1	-	CSAEGQLNTEAFF	TGCAGTGCTGAAGGACAGCTGAACACTGAAGCTTTCTTT
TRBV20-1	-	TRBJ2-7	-	CSARTDRTAEQYF	TGCAGTGCTAGAACCGACAGGACCGCCGAGCAGTACTTC
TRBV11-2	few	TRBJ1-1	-	CASSLDLEWPEAFF	TGTGCCAGCAGCTTAGATCTTGAATGGCCTGAAGCTTTCTTT
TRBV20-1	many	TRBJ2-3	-	CRCPTWLAVGAQYF	TGCAGGTGCCCCACCTGGCTGGCGGTCGGGGCGCAGTATTTT
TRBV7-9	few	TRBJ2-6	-	CASSLHKVSSPGANVLTF	TGTGCCAGCAGCTTACACAAGGTCAGCTCCCCCGGGGCCAACGTCCTGACTTTC
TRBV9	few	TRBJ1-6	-	CASSQQESANSPLHF	TGTGCCAGCAGCCAACAGGAGAGCGCAAATTCACCCCTCCACTTT
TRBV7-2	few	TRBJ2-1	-	CASSSQSGPYNEQFF	TGTGCCAGCAGCTCTCAGAGCGGCCCCTACAATGAGCAGTTCTTC
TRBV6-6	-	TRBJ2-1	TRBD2	CASTPSGRGEQFF	TGTGCCAGCACCCCTAGCGGGAGAGGTGAGCAGTTCTTC
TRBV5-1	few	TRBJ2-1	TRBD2	CASSLAGARIDEQFF	TGCGCCAGCAGCTTAGCGGGGGCCCGAATAGATGAGCAGTTCTTC
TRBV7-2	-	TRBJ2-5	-	CASSFGDRRTQYF	TGTGCCAGCAGCTTCGGGGACCGACGGACCCAGTACTTC
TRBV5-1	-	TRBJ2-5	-	CASSPTTSRGETQYF	TGCGCCAGCAGCCCTACAACTAGCAGGGGAGAGACCCAGTACTTC
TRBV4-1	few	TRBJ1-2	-	CASSQDTTGLRGGYTF	TGCGCCAGCAGCCAAGATACGACAGGCCTGAGGGGAGGCTACACCTTC
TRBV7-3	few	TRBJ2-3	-	CASSPHLGSTDTQYF	TGTGCCAGCAGCCCTCACCTCGGTTCCACAGATACGCAGTATTTT
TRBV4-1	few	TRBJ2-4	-	CASSQDSLIGGQYF	TGCGCCAGCAGCCAAGATAGCCTTATCGGTGGGCAGTACTTC
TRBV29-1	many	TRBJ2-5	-	CSGLRSGQETQYF	TGCAGCGGCCTCAGGAGCGGCCAAGAGACCCAGTACTTC
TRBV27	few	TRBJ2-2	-	CASSVSGRNTGELFF	TGTGCCAGCAGTGTCAGCGGACGGAACACCGGGGAGCTGTTTTTT